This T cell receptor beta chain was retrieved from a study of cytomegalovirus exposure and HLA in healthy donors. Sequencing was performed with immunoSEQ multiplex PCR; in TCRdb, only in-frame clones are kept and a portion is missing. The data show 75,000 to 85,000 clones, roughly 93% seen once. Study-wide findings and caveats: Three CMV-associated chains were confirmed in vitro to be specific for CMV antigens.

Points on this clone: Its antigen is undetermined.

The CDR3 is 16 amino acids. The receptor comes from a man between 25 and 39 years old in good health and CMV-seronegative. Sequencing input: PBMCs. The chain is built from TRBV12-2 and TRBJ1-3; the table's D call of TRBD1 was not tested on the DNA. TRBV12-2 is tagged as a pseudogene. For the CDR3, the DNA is TGTGCAAGTCGCACCAGAGGACACCCTTCTGGAAACACCATATATTTT. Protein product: CASRTRGHPSGNTIYF.